This T cell receptor beta chain originates from a study of blood T cell repertoires in COVID-19. Whole-study context: Italy, Spain and the United States were the sources of the convalescent and acute COVID-19 samples. Nucleic acid was either cDNA or gDNA, and it came from T cells, B-cell-depleted T cells, or PBMCs.

Seattle patients were enrolled during active infection and followed longitudinally. From germline, CDR1 is SGDLS and CDR2 YYNGEE. The junction had 4 bases not matched to a gene; V was cut back by 3 bases and J by 2 bases. The CDR3 length is 15 residues. Sequencing was performed with immunoSEQ multiplex PCR; in TCRdb, only in-frame clones are kept and a portion is missing. The profile covers tens of thousands of clones, with around 91% appearing a single time and roughly 0.53% taken by the ten largest. Material: peripheral blood. The chain carries TRBV9 and TRBJ1-1; TRBD1 matches 10 bases. The receptor comes from a man aged 50 to 60 with COVID-19, enrolled during active disease. The chain's CDR3 is CASSARQGANTEAFF. The CDR3 region has the DNA TGTGCCAGCAGCGCCAGACAGGGGGCCAACACTGAAGCTTTCTTT.